This TCR beta chain appears in the sequencing data of a study of cytomegalovirus exposure and HLA in healthy donors (dated by TCRdb to 2015 to 2018). Regarding the complete study: An earlier analysis of 587 of the donors reported 276 Gb of sequence data and 95 million to 140 million unique TCR beta sequences obtained from 180 million or so T cells. Of the 350 to 450 genotyped donors, 81% were placed in the genetic ancestry cluster associated with self-reported Caucasian donors. A few DR-DQ haplotypes were treated as single units for association and clustering because of strong linkage in the cohort. Rather than drawing on any new phenotypic data, the later analysis identified candidate immune exposures from TCR beta sequences and the way those sequences occurred across donors. Donor age, sex, ethnicity and CMV serostatus were compiled together with the repertoire data. The study aimed to test whether signatures of past pathogen exposure could be identified by cataloging public T cell receptors. Typing coverage differed by locus: A, B, C, DRB1 and DQB1 were typed in roughly 629-630 donors, DQA1 in about 500, DPA1 in nearly 610, and DPB1 in 400 to 480. Along with the approximately 670-subject first cohort, a separate validation cohort of around 120 different subjects was used. In an earlier analysis of a few hundred of the donors, high-throughput TCR beta sequencing was used to judge whether each TCR beta V gene segment behaved as functional or pseudogenic. A later genetic analysis used genome-wide SNP genotypes for about three fifths of the 666 donors, treating that subset as a discovery cohort. An early release that covered several hundred HLA-typed donors contained 300 to 350 gigabases of sequencing data and 75 million to 100 million unique TCR sequences. Among a few hundred genotyped donors of the cohort, an average of roughly 240,000 unique TCR beta nucleotide sequences were sequenced per donor, 15% to 20% of them non-productive. The T cell repertoires of 666 subjects were profiled by immunosequencing and related to cytomegalovirus serostatus. To study patterns of TCR occurrence, a later analysis re-analyzed previously published TCR beta repertoires from hundreds of donors and added high-resolution HLA genotyping. HLA typing included class I and class II loci at four-digit resolution. All discovery cohort repertoires had been generated using a single sequencing platform. High-throughput TCR immunosequencing, statistical association of individual TCRs with disease status, and machine learning were combined to predict cytomegalovirus infection status.

In total, 600 or so healthy bone marrow donors made up the cohort. At the time of sampling, all cohort members were nominally healthy, though unrecorded immune exposures were likely present. The donor tested CMV seronegative and was one of the 352 seronegative cohort members. A peripheral blood sample was provided by each donor, and peripheral blood mononuclear cells were used for TCR beta sequencing. The Qiagen DNeasy Blood Extraction Kit was used to extract genomic DNA from the blood cell samples. Libraries were constructed by the immunoSEQ multiplex PCR assay. For the multiplex PCR, a mixture combining 60 forward primers for TCR Vbeta segments and 13 reverse primers for TCR Jbeta segments was used. A multiplex PCR assay on genomic DNA amplified the CDR3 region of rearranged TCR beta genes. Amplified TCR beta libraries were sequenced as 87-base-pair reads on the Illumina HiSeq System. As for the authors' bioinformatics: In a later analysis, tens of millions of unique TCR beta chains were counted across the approximately 620 repertoires, and roughly 11 million of these chains were shared by at least two donors. Raw reads were error-corrected and collapsed into unique sequences by a nearest-neighbor algorithm in which closely related sequences were merged to remove PCR and sequencing errors. Alignment of CDR3 sequences to IMGT reference sequences was used to assign V, D and J gene segments. For a sequence to be retained, a match of at least six nucleotides was required to both a V gene segment and a J gene segment. A rearrangement counted as productive if the CDR3 had no stop codons and remained in frame with V and J, and every other rearrangement counted as non-productive. Following IMGT convention, CDR3 was defined as the stretch from the second conserved V-encoded cysteine up to the conserved J-encoded phenylalanine. The earlier analysis of 450 to 750 of the donors excluded any sequence lacking an unambiguous match to a single V gene segment. In an earlier analysis of a few hundred of the donors, V segments were called functional above 56.7% productive rearrangements and were called segregating when the between-donor standard deviation exceeded 5%. A statistical classification framework was built to diagnose cytomegalovirus status from the catalog of TCR beta chain sequences. V and J gene assignment, in a later analysis, came from comparing TCR nucleotide sequences with IMGT/GENE-DB human TR gene sequences. In a later analysis, CDR3 sequences and most-parsimonious VDJ recombination scenarios were assigned using the TCRdist pipeline. In a later analysis, every TCR beta chain was defined by the combination of its CDR3 amino acid sequence and its V-gene family, and reads without a unique V-gene family were dropped. As a way to deal with suspected cross-contamination and a sequencing artifact, a later analysis dropped more than 500 nucleotide sequences that were highly shared and had low generation probability. In a later analysis, a clonal expansion index was calculated for each public chain from normalized within-repertoire ranks of inferred template counts. In a later analysis, generation probabilities were computed using a VDJ recombination model fitted to out-of-frame rearrangements, and the results were checked against IGoR. Hypergeometric tests were used in a later analysis to score TCR-TCR, TCR-HLA and TCR-CMV co-occurrence, with a repertoire-size bias correction applied to the TCR pairs. In a later analysis, false discovery rates were estimated by permuting HLA or CMV assignments 20 times. A later analysis grouped co-occurring TCRs with DBSCAN, adding TCRdist sequence similarity when clustering within HLA-allele-positive subsets. For co-occurrence clustering, repertoires with fewer than 30,000 or more than 120,000 public chains were excluded, along with a handful of repertoires with anomalous nucleotide sharing. The clones in this table, taken by TCRdb from immuneACCESS, are in-frame only. Not every clone is retained; where verified, under half of the shortfall comes from an unresolved V gene, and the cause of the rest is unknown. That table supplies the V and J calls and clone size; D and trimming were determined from the DNA. The sample table records about 65,000 clones; 62% of these occur just once. The ten biggest clones cover 2.8% of the sample.

Note on this clone: Its antigen has not been determined. Base qualities are not recorded, but no much larger clone differs from it by a single base.

The germline V end is reduced by 4 bases and the J end by 4 bases; junction bases left unmatched: 3. From the germline V gene, CDR1 is SGHRS and CDR2 is YFSETQ. Including cysteine and phenylalanine, the CDR3 has 13 amino acids. The CDR3 DNA has 39 bases and is translated from base 1. Overall results and qualifications from the work: Roughly uniform sequencing depth across donors was assumed in presence/absence analyses, although this assumption may not hold. Most TCR sequences were observed very rarely across donors, whereas some public TCRs were present in many individuals. The classifier was reported to diagnose cytomegalovirus status with high specificity and sensitivity in both the original cohort and the validation cohort. Compared with equally common non-associated chains, HLA-associated TCR beta chains in a later analysis were more clonally expanded and had lower generation probabilities. A cluster of highly shared sequence variants was judged likely to represent a technical artifact of the sequencing pipeline. A later analysis found that most CMV-associated TCR beta chains appeared HLA-restricted, with HLA associations seemingly driven largely by CMV exposure. This cohort had only TCR beta chains sequenced, and the lack of alpha or paired-chain data limited which features could be detected. The authors suggested that the approach could potentially be generalized to other disease states and immunological phenotypes. CMV serostatus was the only immune exposure information available for the cohort. The study listed 164 TCR beta chains as associated with cytomegalovirus. Specific HLA alleles were associated with 15,000 to 20,000 TCR beta sequences at a false discovery rate of 0.05 in a later analysis. Because some donors lacked HLA typing at each locus, the association tests relied only on the typed subset. A further reported finding was that TCR beta sequences accurately predicted the HLA-A and HLA-B alleles for most subjects in the first cohort. In a later analysis, the rate of TCR association differed among HLA loci, with DRB1 alleles having the most associated TCRs and HLA-C alleles having the fewest. Some IMGT-functional V segments, including TRBV6-2 and TRBV6-3, could not be distinguished by the 87-base-pair reads and were therefore excluded. A later genetic analysis associated a missense DCLRE1C variant with V-gene and J-gene trimming of TCR beta chains, and an independent cohort replicated the association. Broadly in line with IMGT annotations, most TCR beta V segments showed up in productive rearrangements about 87% or about 30% of the time in an earlier analysis of approximately 640 of the donors. Correlated functional status among segregating V segments might be attributable to linkage disequilibrium, but an unknown experimental factor could not be ruled out. Compared with the approximately 600-donor mean, donors in an Asian-associated ancestry cluster had fewer N-insertions in productive TCRs, according to a later genetic analysis. Assigning TCR associations to individual alleles was difficult when HLA alleles, especially DR and DQ, strongly co-occurred. In vitro tests confirmed that a few of the cytomegalovirus-associated TCR beta chains recognize cytomegalovirus antigens. According to a later analysis, parvovirus B19, influenza, CMV and Epstein-Barr virus appeared linked to several top co-occurrence clusters. The earlier analysis of about 600 of the donors excluded 15 to 20 rarely observed V segments, including chromosome 9 orphons, because counts were too low.

The sequence is built from TRBV5-1 and TRBJ1-1; 8 bases in the junction line up with TRBD1. The TCR comes from a man under 40 in good health and CMV-seronegative. Material for sequencing was PBMCs. The DNA sequence reads TGCGCCAGCAGCCACGACAGGGGCACTGAAGCTTTCTTT. It codes for CASSHDRGTEAFF.